This T cell receptor beta chain was retrieved from a study of response to subunit inactivated influenza vaccine. This clonotype was detected only a few times. Its cognate antigen is unknown. TCRdb re-called the RT-PCR reads through MiXCR, storing one row per CDR3 protein. The sample shows over 400,000 distinct CDR3 sequences, 13% of them seen only once. Study-wide findings and caveats: T cells newly recruited by each seasonal influenza vaccination are few, the authors suggested.

The sequencing used PBMCs from blood, collected 40 to 50 days after vaccination. This TCR derives from a man in his fifties who received an inactivated influenza vaccine.

The CDR3 loop reads CASRTPGPTDTQYF. Here the CDR3 DNA reads TGTGCCAGCAGGACCCCTGGACCTACAGATACGCAGTATTTT. The chain has TRBV6-2 or TRBV6-3 and TRBJ2-3; D remains ambiguous. The germline V gene encodes CDR1 MNHEY and CDR2 SVGEGT. V shed 6 bases and J shed 3 bases, with 13 bases lying between them. The CDR3 sequence is 14 residues long.